A single sample gave rise to the 25 T cell receptor beta chains below, sequenced in a study of blood T cell repertoires in COVID-19. Profiled with immunoSEQ multiplex PCR; TCRdb holds only in-frame clones, not every one. The sample has 180,000 or so clones, about three quarters seen once. What was sequenced was peripheral blood. Receptor source: a woman in her forties or fifties with active or convalescent COVID-19.

The chain couples TRBV28 to TRBJ2-2; the match to TRBD2 covers 11 bases. This CDR3 is 13 amino acids long. The ends lost 6 bases at V and 8 bases at J; junction bases unmatched: 2. CDR1 and CDR2 (germline): MDHEN, SYDVKM. The CDR3 loop reads CASRGLAVGELFF. CDR3 sequence (DNA): TGTGCCAGCAGGGGACTAGCGGTAGGGGAGCTGTTTTTT.

The rearrangement joins TRBV7-9 to TRBJ1-4; no clear D. The V end was cut by 2 bases, the J end by 10 bases, with 11 bases between. This CDR3 comprises 13 residues. Germline assignment: CDR1 SEHNR and CDR2 FQNEAQ (reference sequence). The CDR3 spells CASSLREAGKLFF. In nucleotides, the CDR3 is TGTGCCAGCAGCTTACGGGAAGCTGGAAAACTGTTTTTT.

This clone was detected once. The V and J genes are TRBV6-1 and TRBJ1-1; perhaps TRBD1 as D (6 bases). From germline, CDR1 is MNHNS and CDR2 SASEGT. Trimming took 3 bases from V and 4 from J, leaving 15 bases between them. The CDR3 is 15 residues long. The chain's CDR3 is CASSDPTGLGTEAFF. Written as DNA, the CDR3 is TGTGCCAGCAGTGACCCAACAGGGCTGGGCACTGAAGCTTTCTTT.

The V call is TRBV11-2, the J call TRBJ1-3, with D unclear. V was shortened by 5 bases and J by 0 bases, with 5 bases between the two germline ends. There are 13 residues in the CDR3. Germline V CDR1 and CDR2: SGHAT, FQNNGV. This CDR3 is CASSASSGNTIYF. The CDR3 DNA sequence: TGTGCCAGCAGCGCCAGCTCTGGAAACACCATATATTTT. The complete variable domain, with remaining parts taken from reference TRBV11-2 and TRBJ1-3, reads EAGVAQSPRYKIIEKRQSVAFWCNPISGHATLYWYQQILGQGPKLLIQFQNNGVVDDSQLPKDRFSAERLKGVDSTLKIQPAKLEDSAVYLCASSASSGNTIYFGEGSWLTVV.

V usage is TRBV29-1 and J usage is TRBJ2-1, with 9 nucleotides matching TRBD1. The CDR3 loop spans 14 amino acids. The germline CDR1 and CDR2 sequences are SQVTM and ANQGSEA. After removal of 3 bases from V and 7 bases from J, the junction contained 7 bases not matched to a gene. CDR3: CSVDNGDRDNEQFF. The CDR3 nucleotides read TGCAGCGTTGATAACGGGGACAGGGATAATGAGCAGTTCTTC.

The V and J genes are TRBV9 and TRBJ1-3, with no clear D. The V and J ends lost 4 bases and 0 bases respectively, with 14 bases between them. Germline V lookup: CDR1 SGDLS, CDR2 YYNGEE. There are 16 residues in the CDR3. The DNA of the CDR3 is TGTGCCAGCAGCCGATCCGGGAAGGGCTCTGGAAACACCATATATTTT. Residues: CASSRSGKGSGNTIYF.

The gene calls are TRBV28 and TRBJ1-1; maybe TRBD1 (5 bases). Trimming took 3 bases from V and 11 from J, leaving 16 bases between them. Germline CDR1 MDHEN, CDR2 SYDVKM. The CDR3 totals 13 residues. CDR3 residues: CASSFPPRGDAFF. CDR3 sequence (DNA): TGTGCCAGCAGTTTTCCCCCTCGGGGGGACGCTTTCTTT.

V is TRBV11-2 and J is TRBJ2-3, with 10 bases fitting TRBD2. The germline CDR1 and CDR2 sequences are SGHAT and FQNNGV. This CDR3 spans 18 amino acids. V shed 5 bases and J 6 bases; nucleotides not matched to a gene: 17. CDR3 amino acids: CASSGVSGGLAGADTQYF. The DNA for the CDR3 is TGTGCCAGCAGCGGCGTTTCGGGGGGTCTAGCGGGGGCCGATACGCAGTATTTT.

The rearrangement links TRBV5-8 to TRBJ2-3, with D possibly TRBD1 on 6 matching bases. The V end was cut by 3 bases, the J end by 0 bases, with 14 bases between. This CDR3 is 16 amino acids long. Per germline, CDR1 SGHTS and CDR2 YDEGEE. CDR3 loop: CASSWRTDLSTDTQYF. CDR3 bases: TGTGCCAGCAGCTGGCGGACAGACCTTAGCACAGATACGCAGTATTTT.

This clone appeared a few times. The V and J genes are TRBV7-3 and TRBJ1-1; TRBD1 might be the D (5 bases). With 5 bases removed from V and 0 bases from J, the gap between germline ends came to 7 bases. This CDR3 has 13 amino acids. Per the germline V gene, CDR1 is SGHTA and CDR2 is FQGTGA. The CDR3 DNA sequence: TGTGCCAGCAGCACAGGACTGAACACTGAAGCTTTCTTT. Encoded protein: CASSTGLNTEAFF. Variable domain in full (rest from reference TRBV7-3 and TRBJ1-1): GAGVSQTPSNKVTEKGKYVELRCDPISGHTALYWYRQSLGQGPEFLIYFQGTGAADDSGLPNDRFFAVRPEGSVSTLKIQRTERGDSAVYLCASSTGLNTEAFFGQGTRLTVV.

The V call is TRBV5-1, the J call TRBJ2-1; 8 positions match TRBD2. The CDR3 is 14 residues long. Looked up from germline, CDR1 is SGHRS and CDR2 is YFSETQ. V lost 4 bases to trimming and J lost 5 bases; unmatched junction nucleotides: 5. Here the CDR3 reads CASSGTRGNNEQFF. The CDR3 DNA is TGCGCCAGCAGCGGGACTAGGGGAAACAATGAGCAGTTCTTC.

This chain connects TRBV28 to TRBJ2-2, with TRBD2 as a possible D gene (5 bases). The germline V gene has CDR1 MDHEN and CDR2 SYDVKM. With 2 bases removed from V and 1 base from J, the gap between germline ends came to 14 bases. CDR3 length: 17 residues. CDR3 DNA: TGTGCCAGCAGTTTAAACGGTCGGGGAGAGAACACCGGGGAGCTGTTTTTT. It translates to CASSLNGRGENTGELFF.

The rearrangement joins TRBV7-4 to TRBJ1-5; a weak D match, TRBD1 (6 bases). From germline, CDR1 is SGHVT and CDR2 SQSDAQ. Trimming took off 4 bases at V and 5 bases at J, with 24 bases between the two ends. The CDR3 extends over 18 amino acids. The chain's CDR3 is CASSSAALVGAPDQPQHF. DNA for the CDR3: TGTGCCAGCAGCTCCGCCGCTCTAGTGGGGGCCCCTGATCAGCCCCAGCATTTT.

This rearrangement joins TRBV5-4 to TRBJ2-5, with D possibly being TRBD1 (5 bases). V was clipped by 4 bases and J by 1 base, with 8 bases between them. Germline lookup yields CDR1 SGHNT and CDR2 YYREEE (reference sequence). The CDR3 loop spans 13 amino acids. In DNA form, the CDR3 reads TGTGCCAGCAGCCCGGACACCCAAGAGACCCAGTACTTC. Encoded protein: CASSPDTQETQYF.

This rearrangement joins TRBV21-1 to TRBJ1-3; the DNA was not compared with TRBD1, the D call given in the table. TRBV21-1 is flagged as a pseudogene. The CDR3 totals 17 residues. CDR3 loop: CASSTRQQGGFGNTIYF. The DNA of the CDR3 is TGTGCCAGCAGCACTCGTCAACAGGGCGGGTTTGGAAACACCATATATTTT.

Only a few counts were recorded for this clone. The chain has TRBV15 and TRBJ1-4; TRBD1 might be the D (5 bases). The CDR3 is 14 residues long. The germline CDR1 and CDR2 sequences are LNHNV and YYDKDF (reference sequence). Trimming left V 5 bases short and J 7 bases short, with 14 bases between. CDR3 sequence reads: CATSRDLGGEKLFF. The CDR3 DNA sequence: TGTGCCACCAGCCGGGACCTGGGGGGTGAAAAACTGTTTTTT.

The chain recombines TRBV9 with TRBJ2-2, with 11 bases fitting TRBD2. V trimming: 3 bases; J trimming: 7 bases; junction bases outside the gene matches: 5. Germline CDR1 is SGDLS and CDR2 is YYNGEE. This CDR3 has 15 residues. The CDR3 region is CASSALLAGGGELFF. The CDR3 coding sequence is TGTGCCAGCAGCGCCCTTCTAGCGGGGGGCGGGGAGCTGTTTTTT. The full variable domain, in which reference TRBV9 and TRBJ2-2 provide the parts outside the CDR3, is DSGVTQTPKHLITATGQRVTLRCSPRSGDLSVYWYQQSLDQGLQFLIQYYNGEERAKGNILERFSAQQFPDLHSELNLSSLELGDSALYFCASSALLAGGGELFFGEGSRLTVL.

The chain joins TRBV29-1 to TRBJ1-5, with a weak D call TRBD1 (6 bases). Trimming shortened V by 4 bases and J by 2 bases, and 9 bases separated the two germline ends. CDR3 length: 13 residues. Germline V gene lookup returns CDR1 SQVTM and CDR2 ANQGSEA. The CDR3 nucleotides read TGCAGCGTTGGACAGGAGCGCAATCAGCCCCAGCATTTT. This sequence encodes CSVGQERNQPQHF.

The genes are TRBV4-2 and TRBJ2-5, with a weak D call TRBD2 (6 bases). The CDR3 loop spans 17 amino acids. V dropped 3 bases and J dropped 9 bases, with 26 bases sitting between them. Looked up from germline, CDR1 is LGHNA and CDR2 is YNFKEQ. The CDR3 spells CASSHHYAGTGDGAQYF. DNA for the CDR3: TGTGCCAGCAGCCATCACTACGCAGGGACTGGGGATGGGGCCCAGTACTTC.

This clone was seen more than once but under ten times. V is TRBV27 and J is TRBJ2-7; 8 nucleotides line up with TRBD1. Germline CDR1 and CDR2: MNHEY and SMNVEV (reference sequence). J gave up 4 bases and V 5 bases, and 13 bases lay outside the gene matches. The CDR3 totals 16 residues. The CDR3 nucleotides are TGTGCCAGCAGTCCTCCGGGACAGGAACCTGGGTACGAGCAGTACTTC. Translated: CASSPPGQEPGYEQYF.

The chain has TRBV6-2 or TRBV6-3 and TRBJ2-7; 9 bases fit TRBD1. This CDR3 is 14 amino acids long. The germline gives CDR1 MNHEY, CDR2 SVGEGT. The J segment lost 6 bases and the V segment lost 4 bases, leaving 7 bases of the junction unmatched. CDR3 nucleotide sequence: TGTGCCAGCAGTTCTCCCGGGGACAGGGTCGAGCAGTACTTC. The encoded protein is CASSSPGDRVEQYF.

This clone was picked up a small number of times. The chain combines TRBV20-1 with TRBJ1-5; D is possibly TRBD1 (6 bases). CDR1 DFQATT and CDR2 SNEGSKA come from the germline V gene (reference sequence). Trimming took 3 bases from V and 5 from J, leaving 14 bases between them. The CDR3 loop spans 14 amino acids. The CDR3 protein is CSASTGSRDQPQHF. DNA for the CDR3: TGCAGTGCTAGTACAGGGTCGCGGGATCAGCCCCAGCATTTT.

A word on this clone: This may be a read error: a much more frequent sequence differs by one nucleotide. The chain combines TRBV15 with TRBJ1-1; D is unresolved. Trimming left V 1 base short and J 1 base short, with 4 bases between. The CDR3 contains 13 residues. Looked up from germline, CDR1 is LNHNV and CDR2 is YYDKDF (reference sequence). CDR3 DNA sequence: TGTGCCACCAGCAGAGGAGGGAACACTGAAGCTTTCTTT. The encoded protein is CATSRGGNTEAFF. Combining the CDR3 with reference TRBV15 and TRBJ1-1 gives the whole variable domain DAMVIQNPRYQVTQFGKPVTLSCSQTLNHNVMYWYQQKSSQAPKLLFHYYDKDFNNEADTPDNFQSRRPNTSFCFLDIRSPGLGDTAMYLCATSRGGNTEAFFGQGTRLTVV.

The rearrangement joins TRBV11-2 to TRBJ1-1; no definite D call. Trimming left V 0 bases short and J 6 bases short, with 11 bases between. Germline CDR1 and CDR2: SGHAT and FQNNGV. The CDR3 runs 14 residues. CDR3: CASSLDPIEAEAFF. The CDR3 nucleotides read TGTGCCAGCAGCTTAGACCCCATAGAGGCTGAAGCTTTCTTT.

The CDR3 sequence is CAWSEGFSGDTGELFF. In DNA form, the CDR3 reads TGTGCCTGGAGCGAGGGTTTTTCCGGGGACACCGGGGAGCTGTTTTTT. This chain connects TRBV30 to TRBJ2-2; TRBD2 might be the D (5 bases). V gave up 3 bases and J gave up 3 bases, with 17 bases separating them. This CDR3 has 16 residues. The V gene's germline CDR1 is GTSNPN and CDR2 SVGIG (reference sequence).